The clone carrying this TCR beta chain was counted once. Its antigen is still unknown. Other DNA sequences of this sample code for an identical CDR3. This sample stems from a study of cytotoxic CD8 clonotypes in ibrutinib-treated CLL. Deep sequencing aimed at 1 in 200,000 to 1 in 1 million T cells' resolution. Sequenced by immunoSEQ multiplex PCR; TCRdb stores in-frame clones only, minus some. The sample contains about 250,000 clones, 60% to 75% of which appear only once. The CDR3 loop spans 14 amino acids. V lost 0 bases and J lost 2, with 8 bases in between. Per germline, CDR1 MNHEY and CDR2 SVGAGI. Study-level points and caveats: At ibrutinib response, clonality increased, and at progression it declined back toward baseline.

The chain joins TRBV6-5 to TRBJ2-7, with a tentative D call TRBD1 (5 bases). The clonotype comes from a human donor with chronic lymphocytic leukemia. The starting material was PBMCs, obtained after 24 months of ibrutinib treatment. This chain's CDR3 is CASSYSQATYEQYF. CDR3 DNA sequence: TGTGCCAGCAGTTACTCACAGGCCACCTACGAGCAGTACTTC.